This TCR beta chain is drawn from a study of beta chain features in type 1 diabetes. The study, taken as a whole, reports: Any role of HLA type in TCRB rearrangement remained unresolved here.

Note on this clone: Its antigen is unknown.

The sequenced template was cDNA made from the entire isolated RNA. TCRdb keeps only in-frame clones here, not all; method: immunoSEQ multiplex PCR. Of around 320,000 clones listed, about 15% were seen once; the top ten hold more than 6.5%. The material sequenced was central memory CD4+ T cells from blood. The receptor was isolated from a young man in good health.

In nucleotides, the CDR3 is TGTGCCAGCAGTTACTCTAGCGGGAGTTATATGGATACGCAGTATTTT. Translated, it gives CASSYSSGSYMDTQYF. The chain carries TRBV6-5 and TRBJ2-3; 9 positions agree with TRBD2. Trimming at V came to 0 bases and at J to 6 bases, leaving 7 bases not matched to a gene. Germline V gene lookup returns CDR1 MNHEY and CDR2 SVGAGI. CDR3 size: 16 residues.